Only a few counts were recorded for the clone carrying this TCR beta chain. Its specificity is unknown. Each CDR3 protein gets one entry after TCRdb re-called the RT-PCR reads with MiXCR. This sample has a few hundred thousand distinct CDR3 sequences, with 21% found just once. This CDR3 contains 16 residues. V lost 7 bases to trimming and J lost 4 bases; unmatched junction nucleotides: 10. This sample was taken from a study of response to subunit inactivated influenza vaccine. Notes on the study in general: New T cells are recruited in small numbers by each seasonal influenza vaccination, according to the authors' suggestion.

This TCR derives from a man aged 50-75 years who received an inactivated influenza vaccine. The chain combines TRBV12-3 or TRBV12-4 with TRBJ2-3; TRBD2 matches 11 bases. The sample here was PBMCs from blood, taken approximately 22 months after vaccination. The CDR3: CASTFPGLADSDTQYF. CDR3 in DNA: TGTGCCAGCACTTTCCCGGGACTAGCGGATTCAGATACGCAGTATTTT.